This T cell receptor (beta chain) was identified in a study of control samples from healthy donors and cancer patients (TCRdb year 2020). Notes on this clone: Its antigen remains undetermined. No qualities accompany the bases; no much larger clone lies one base away.

The CDR3 runs 12 amino acids, cysteine and phenylalanine included. CDR3 DNA only is kept here, 36 bases in frame from base 1. Germline trimming: 7 bases from V, 10 bases from J; junction bases outside gene matches: 6. From the germline V gene (reference sequence), CDR1 is MNHEY and CDR2 is SMNVEV. The library was produced with the immunoSEQ multiplex PCR assay. This is the immuneACCESS table as TCRdb keeps it, with only in-frame sequences that have V and J called. A part of the clones is gone; compared with another copy, unresolved V genes explain less than half, and the rest is unexplained. This sample has 100,000 or so clones in its table, and roughly 90% of those were observed once. Around 0.92% of the sample belongs to the ten largest clones.

This clonotype originated in a woman aged 25 to 39 in good health. The receptor chain draws on TRBV27 and TRBJ2-3, and 9 junction bases match TRBD1. Sequenced input: blood. The CDR3 region: CASTPGQGAQYF. In nucleotides, the sequence is TGTGCCAGCACCCCGGGACAGGGCGCGCAGTATTTT.